Sequencing of this TCR beta chain was carried out in a study of CD8+CD57+ T cells in acquired aplastic anemia. Study information: Across the sorted CD4+ and CD8+ cells, DNA amounts averaged about 3 ug.

About this clonotype: Antigen: not known.

V was shortened by 3 bases and J by 7 bases, with 12 bases between the two germline ends. Germline CDR1 is DFQATT and CDR2 is SNEGSKA (reference sequence). The CDR3 extends over 12 amino acids. Patients selected for sequencing had displayed CD8+CD57+ cell expansion by flow cytometry. Therapy had not been given to patients before blood sampling. Study observations and caveats: Overlapping CD8+ CDR3 repertoires of patients and controls contained 25 to 35 shared sequences.

Template material for TCR beta VDJ and CDR3 profiling consisted of genomic DNA. TCRdb processed the reads anew with MiXCR; each CDR3 protein has one entry. The sample includes approximately 80,000 distinct CDR3 sequences, 55% to 75% of them seen just once. Sequenced material: sorted CD4+, CD8+, or CD8+CD57+ T cells (not recorded which) from PBMCs. The rearrangement links TRBV20-1 to TRBJ1-2; D uncertain. This receptor was taken from a human donor with aplastic anemia. The DNA of the CDR3 is TGCAGTGCTAGTAGTGAGGGCGGTGGCTACACCTTC. Encoded protein: CSASSEGGGYTF.